These T cell receptor beta chains were read from a single sample in a study of blood T cell repertoires in COVID-19. Generated by immunoSEQ multiplex PCR, the TCRdb table keeps only in-frame clones and is missing some. Altogether over 250,000 clones are present, 65% to 90% being singletons, with the ten largest covering about 14%. Material: peripheral blood. The receptor source for this set is a human donor in a cohort sampled during active COVID-19. CDR3s include the opening cysteine and the closing phenylalanine or tryptophan. The D gene is left open where the match is weak. A row's size may be missing; if present it is once, few, many or a size class.

.	TRBJ1-3	.	TRBV6-5	TGTGCCAGCATGGGGACACCTCTTGGAAACACCATATATTTT	CASMGTPLGNTIYF
.	TRBJ2-7	.	TRBV4-2	TGTGCCAGCAGCCAAGCTACAGGGTCCTACGAGCAGTACTTC	CASSQATGSYEQYF
TRBD2	TRBJ2-1	.	TRBV24-1	TGTGCCACCAGTGATCCCGGGACTAGCGGGAAAAATGAGCAGTTCTTC	CATSDPGTSGKNEQFF
.	TRBJ2-7	.	TRBV28	TGTGCCAGCAGAACCTCAGGCAGGTTAAACTACGAGCAGTACTTC	CASRTSGRLNYEQYF
.	TRBJ2-6	.	TRBV12-5	TGTGCTAGTGGTTTGGTACTTGGCTCTGGGGCCAACGTCCTGACTTTC	CASGLVLGSGANVLTF
.	TRBJ1-2	few	TRBV18	TGTGCCAGCTCACTATTACAGGCCGACGATGGCTACACCTTC	CASSLLQADDGYTF
TRBD2	TRBJ2-3	.	TRBV28	TGTGCTCCTGGGACTAGCGGGTCCATGCCAGATACGCAGTATTTT	CAPGTSGSMPDTQYF
TRBD1	TRBJ2-5	.	TRBV19	TGTGCCAGTAGTATAGTCGGGACAGGGGCGACCCAGTACTTC	CASSIVGTGATQYF
.	TRBJ1-1	many	TRBV27	TGTGCCAGCAGTCGGGGACTCTTTGAAAAAGCTTTCTTT	CASSRGLFEKAFF
TRBD2	TRBJ2-5	once	TRBV5-1	TGCGCCAGCGTGTACGGACTAGCGGGAGCCGGGGGCCAAGAGACCCAGTACTTC	CASVYGLAGAGGQETQYF
TRBD2	TRBJ2-1	.	TRBV4-3	TGCGCCAGCAGCGCAACATCTAGCGGGAGGGCCTATCCTTTCAATGAGCAGTTCTTC	CASSATSSGRAYPFNEQFF
TRBD2	TRBJ2-1	.	TRBV13	TGTGCCAGCAGCTCGGGGACTAGCGGGAGGCTGTATGAGCAGTTCTTC	CASSSGTSGRLYEQFF
TRBD1	TRBJ2-2	.	TRBV3-1/TRBV3-2	TGTGCCAGCAGACTAACAGGGGTAAACACCGGGGAGCTGTTTTTT	CASRLTGVNTGELFF
.	TRBJ2-5	.	TRBV6-2/TRBV6-3	TGTGCCAGCAGTTTGGAGGGACAGTACCAAGAGACCCAGTACTTC	CASSLEGQYQETQYF